These 11 T cell receptor beta chains share one sample of origin, sequenced in a study of response to subunit inactivated influenza vaccine. TCRdb analysed the RT-PCR reads with MiXCR anew, one entry per CDR3 protein. The sample includes hundreds of thousands of distinct CDR3 sequences, about 11% seen only once; the top ten take 10%. Sequences were derived from PBMCs from blood, sampled on the day of vaccination. The receptors shown here come from a man aged 45-60 years who received an inactivated influenza vaccine.

The CDR3 sequence: CASSPKTSSSTDTQYF. The CDR3 DNA sequence: TGTGCCAGCAGCCCCAAGACTAGCTCGAGCACAGATACGCAGTATTTT. The chain links TRBV4-2 to TRBJ2-3; 7 positions agree with TRBD2. V trimming: 4 bases; J trimming: 0 bases; junction bases outside the gene matches: 7. Germline V gene lookup returns CDR1 LGHNA and CDR2 YNFKEQ. The CDR3 totals 16 residues.

V gene TRBV5-1 combines with J gene TRBJ1-3; D possibly corresponds to TRBD1 (5 bases). The CDR3 runs 16 residues. Germline V gene sequence: CDR1 SGHRS, CDR2 YFSETQ. Trimming left V 0 bases short and J 0 bases short, with 10 bases between. CDR3 DNA sequence: TGCGCCAGCAGCTTGGAGGCAGGGCTCTCTGGAAACACCATATATTTT. This sequence encodes CASSLEAGLSGNTIYF.

There are a few counts of this clonotype. V usage is TRBV5-1 and J usage is TRBJ1-1, with 7 bases lining up with TRBD1. The CDR3 length is 13 residues. V trimming: 8 bases; J trimming: 1 base; junction bases outside the gene matches: 5. Germline assignment: CDR1 SGHRS and CDR2 YFSETQ. CDR3: CASRQGTNTEAFF. The CDR3 DNA sequence: TGCGCCAGTAGACAGGGTACGAACACTGAAGCTTTCTTT.

This clonotype was detected many times. The CDR3 sequence: CASSFQGASYEQYF. The CDR3 coding sequence is TGTGCCAGCAGTTTTCAGGGGGCTTCCTACGAGCAGTACTTC. The rearrangement links TRBV28 to TRBJ2-7; TRBD1 aligns across 8 bases. Germline V gene data show CDR1 as MDHEN and CDR2 as SYDVKM. The V gene end was trimmed by 3 bases and the J gene end by 1 base; junction bases not matched to a gene: 2. The CDR3 has 14 residues.

This chain joins TRBV7-6 and TRBJ2-5, with a weak D call TRBD2 (7 bases). The ends were cut back, 5 bases at V and 6 bases at J, with 16 bases in the middle. Germline V lookup: CDR1 SGHVS, CDR2 FNYEAQ. The length of the CDR3 is 14 residues. CDR3: CASSPLGGRQTQYF. CDR3 in DNA: TGTGCCAGCAGCCCTCTCGGGGGGCGGCAGACCCAGTACTTC.

This clonotype was detected a few times. The chain combines TRBV12-3 or TRBV12-4 with TRBJ1-2; D not certain. The germline V and J ends were trimmed by 2 bases and 4 bases, with 11 bases remaining between them. The CDR3 has 14 residues. The CDR3 coding sequence is TGTGCCAGCAGTTTAACCCCCCGGAGCTATGGCTACACCTTC. Protein: CASSLTPRSYGYTF.

This clonotype was recorded many times. The V call is TRBV12-3 or TRBV12-4, the J call TRBJ2-2; D might be TRBD2 (6 bases). V was shortened by 5 bases and J by 2 bases, with 12 bases between the two germline ends. CDR3 length equals 15 residues. The chain's CDR3 is CASSLPGLNTGELFF. CDR3 coding DNA: TGTGCCAGCAGTCTACCGGGACTTAACACCGGGGAGCTGTTTTTT.

In this sample, this clonotype turned up a few times. The chain couples TRBV21-1 to TRBJ2-7. TRBV21-1 constitutes a pseudogene. The CDR3 has 16 residues. CDR3 amino acids: CASSPKVTGGTYEQYF. In DNA form, the CDR3 reads TGTGCCAGCAGTCCAAAGGTCACAGGGGGCACCTACGAGCAGTACTTC.

The J gene is TRBJ2-1, the V gene TRBV29-1; 10 bases align to TRBD2. Per the germline V gene, CDR1 is SQVTM and CDR2 is ANQGSEA. V shed 2 bases and J 4 bases; nucleotides not matched to a gene: 2. The CDR3 is made up of 14 amino acids. The CDR3 loop is CSVETSGVYNEQFF. The CDR3 DNA is TGCAGCGTTGAAACTAGCGGGGTGTACAATGAGCAGTTCTTC.

This clonotype occurred many times. This chain links TRBV29-1 with TRBJ2-7, with a tentative D call TRBD2 (5 bases). With 4 bases removed from V and 0 bases from J, the gap between germline ends came to 13 bases. Per germline, CDR1 SQVTM and CDR2 ANQGSEA. The CDR3 has 14 residues. The DNA for the CDR3 is TGCAGCGTTGCTGGGGAGTTAAGCTCCTACGAGCAGTACTTC. Protein: CSVAGELSSYEQYF.

The gene calls are TRBV7-9 and TRBJ2-1; D may be TRBD1 (6 bases). The CDR3 runs to 14 residues. V was clipped by 5 bases and J by 7 bases, with 15 bases between them. Per the germline V gene, CDR1 is SEHNR and CDR2 is FQNEAQ (reference sequence). Written as DNA, the CDR3 is TGTGCCAGCAGCACCGGGACAACACAAAATGAGCAGTTCTTC. This codes for CASSTGTTQNEQFF.